This TCR beta chain came from a study of beta chain features in type 1 diabetes. On this clone itself: Its specificity is unknown.

Study results and caveats: In all four CD4+ subsets, TCRB CDR3 length was significantly, moderately reduced in type 1 diabetes. Equally in patients and controls, shorter templates might have been favored by PCR. Any HLA type influence on TCRB rearrangement was left unresolved here.

V lost 4 bases to trimming and J lost 7 bases, with 23 bases between them. Per germline, CDR1 MDHEN and CDR2 SYDVKM. The CDR3 length is 17 residues. Expressed TCRB transcripts were sequenced because the entire RNA isolate underwent reverse transcription. Profiled with immunoSEQ multiplex PCR; TCRdb holds only in-frame clones, not every one. This sample has a few hundred thousand clones; approximately 14% occur once, and the top ten carry more than 0.015%. Sequencing was performed on naive CD4+ T cells from blood. The gene calls are TRBV28 and TRBJ2-1; tentative D call: TRBD2 (6 bases). The clonotype comes from a man aged 25 to 40 with type 1 diabetes. DNA of the CDR3: TGTGCCAGCAGTTCCAACCCTGGAGGCGGGAACTTGAATGAGCAGTTCTTC. Translation: CASSSNPGGGNLNEQFF.